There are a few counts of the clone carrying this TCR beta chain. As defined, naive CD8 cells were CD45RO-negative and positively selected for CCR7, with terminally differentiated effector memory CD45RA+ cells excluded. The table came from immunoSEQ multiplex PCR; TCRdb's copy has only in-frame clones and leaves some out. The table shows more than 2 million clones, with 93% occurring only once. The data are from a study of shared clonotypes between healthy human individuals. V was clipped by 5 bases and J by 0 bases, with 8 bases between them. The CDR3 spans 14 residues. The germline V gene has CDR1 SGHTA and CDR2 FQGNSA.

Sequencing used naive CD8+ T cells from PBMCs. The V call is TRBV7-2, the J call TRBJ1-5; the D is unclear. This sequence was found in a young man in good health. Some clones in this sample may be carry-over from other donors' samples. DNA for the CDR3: TGTGCCAGCAGCGCCTGGGATAGCAATCAGCCCCAGCATTTT. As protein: CASSAWDSNQPQHF.